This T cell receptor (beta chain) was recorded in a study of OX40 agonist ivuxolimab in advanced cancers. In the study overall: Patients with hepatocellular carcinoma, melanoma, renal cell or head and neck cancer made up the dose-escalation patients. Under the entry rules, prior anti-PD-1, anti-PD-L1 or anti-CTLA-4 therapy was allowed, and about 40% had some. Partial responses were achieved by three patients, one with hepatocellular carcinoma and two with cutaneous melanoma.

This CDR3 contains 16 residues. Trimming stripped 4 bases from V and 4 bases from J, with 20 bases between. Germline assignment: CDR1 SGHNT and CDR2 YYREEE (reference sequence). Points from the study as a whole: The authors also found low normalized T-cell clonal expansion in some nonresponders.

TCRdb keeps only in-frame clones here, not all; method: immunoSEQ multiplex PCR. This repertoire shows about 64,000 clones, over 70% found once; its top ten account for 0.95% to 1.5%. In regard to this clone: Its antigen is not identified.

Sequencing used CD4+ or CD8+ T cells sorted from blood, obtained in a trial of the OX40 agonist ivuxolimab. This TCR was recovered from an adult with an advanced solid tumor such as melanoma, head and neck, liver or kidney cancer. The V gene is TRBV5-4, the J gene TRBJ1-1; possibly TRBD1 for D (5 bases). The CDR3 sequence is CASSPPGQGTGTEAFF. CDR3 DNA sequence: TGTGCCAGCAGCCCGCCCGGGCAGGGCACTGGCACTGAAGCTTTCTTT. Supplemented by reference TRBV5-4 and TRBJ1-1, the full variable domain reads ETGVTQSPTHLIKTRGQQVTLRCSSQSGHNTVSWYQQALGQGPQFIFQYYREEENGRGNFPPRFSGLQFPNYSSELNVNALELDDSALYLCASSPPGQGTGTEAFFGQGTRLTVV.